This TCR beta chain was recorded in a study of blood T cell repertoires in COVID-19 (dated by TCRdb to the early 2020s). With respect to the entire study: The collaborator samples originated in the United States, Italy and Spain and spanned the acute and convalescent phases of COVID-19. The material from the prospective study consisted of cDNA or gDNA derived from T cells, B-cell-depleted T cells, or PBMCs. Deeply sampled blood TCRbeta repertoires from subjects exposed to, actively infected with, or recovered from COVID-19 were included in the dataset. The repertoires were made available in a free public database intended to serve as a resource for research on the immune response to SARS-CoV-2. Samples came from the ongoing ImmuneRACE study (first 160 participants) plus 1,254 subjects from 6 global collaborators. A de-identified subject ID, COVID-19 status, age in years and sex were almost always included in the sample metadata. Where HLA class I and class II types were available, the types were taken from metadata supplied by the sample provider, not from assay-based typing. The paper as a whole reports these results and caveats: The amount of clinical and demographic metadata varied by source and participant and was provided uncurated.

The collaborating institutions used their own protocols to collect whole blood in K2EDTA tubes. For TCRbeta analysis, collaborators shipped samples in one of three forms: frozen whole blood, isolated PBMCs, or DNA extracted from either of those sample types. Regarding this clone: The target of this receptor is not known. No per-base quality is available; no much larger clone lies one base away.

Taken from cysteine to phenylalanine, the CDR3 has 16 residues. Kept here is only the CDR3 DNA, which spans 48 bases and is read in frame from base 1. Per the germline V gene, SGDLS is the CDR1 and YYNGEE is the CDR2. Compared with germline, V lacks 4 bases and J lacks 7 bases; bases without a gene match: 13. TCRbeta CDR3 regions were amplified from genomic DNA using the immunoSEQ Assay, a bias-controlled multiplex PCR. The authors' analysis ran thus. The number of nucleated cells in each sample was estimated by amplification of reference gene primers within the assay. To quantify the absolute abundance of each unique TCRbeta CDR3 rearrangement, sequence reads were collapsed and filtered. For each sample, productive Simpson clonality was calculated as the square root of Simpson's diversity index over productive rearrangements. Not all clones reach the TCRdb copy of this immuneACCESS table, which keeps in-frame sequences only. Checked studies attribute under half of the gap to unresolved V genes and leave the rest unexplained. V and J calls and clone size are those listed in that table; D and trimming were worked out from the DNA. The sample includes approximately 250,000 clones, with over 75% observed a single time. 8.6% of the sample belongs to the ten largest clones.

The V and J segments used are TRBV9 and TRBJ2-2, with 7 middle bases fitting TRBD2. Sample: peripheral blood. This receptor was taken from a human donor in a cohort sampled during active COVID-19. CDR3 region: CASSSRLARGYGELFF. The DNA sequence is given as TGTGCCAGCAGCTCACGACTAGCTAGAGGGTACGGGGAGCTGTTTTTT.